Here is one T cell receptor (beta chain) with its context. This sample is drawn from a study of PD-L1 blockade in urothelial cancer. Every PCR received spiked-in synthetic TCR analog templates. Some clones are missing from TCRdb's copy, which holds only in-frame ones; the method was immunoSEQ multiplex PCR. The top ten clones hold about 10% of a sample with more than 60,000 clones, roughly 90% of them seen once. Time point denoted: peripheral blood 6 weeks after treatment start. The CDR3 has 14 residues. Trimming removed 5 bases at V and 4 bases at J, with 14 bases between. Germline V gene sequence: CDR1 SGHNT, CDR2 YENEEA.

The TCR was taken from a man aged 55 to 69 with urothelial cancer. The sequences come from PBMCs, collected around atezolizumab (anti-PD-L1) treatment. V usage is TRBV11-3 and J usage is TRBJ1-1; a possible D gene is TRBD1 (6 bases). In nucleotides, the CDR3 is TGTGCCAGCAGCCCGGACAGATTAGTCACTGAAGCTTTCTTT. Amino acids: CASSPDRLVTEAFF.